The sequence of this TCR beta chain was determined in a study of OX40 agonist ivuxolimab in advanced cancers. Between the trimmed V and J ends, which lost 4 bases and 0 bases, there was a span of 13 bases. This CDR3 contains 17 residues. Per the germline V gene, CDR1 is MNHEY and CDR2 is SMNVEV (reference sequence). Assay used: immunoSEQ multiplex PCR; TCRdb lists only in-frame clones, some missing. The table records 95,000 to 150,000 clones, about 90% of them present only once. This chain uses TRBV27 with TRBJ2-6; no clear D. The TCR was taken from an adult with an advanced solid tumor such as melanoma, head and neck, liver or kidney cancer. The input for sequencing was CD4+ or CD8+ T cells sorted from blood, taken in a trial of the OX40 agonist ivuxolimab. Here the CDR3 reads CASSYQTYSSGANVLTF. In DNA form, the CDR3 reads TGTGCCAGCAGTTACCAAACATACAGCTCTGGGGCCAACGTCCTGACTTTC.